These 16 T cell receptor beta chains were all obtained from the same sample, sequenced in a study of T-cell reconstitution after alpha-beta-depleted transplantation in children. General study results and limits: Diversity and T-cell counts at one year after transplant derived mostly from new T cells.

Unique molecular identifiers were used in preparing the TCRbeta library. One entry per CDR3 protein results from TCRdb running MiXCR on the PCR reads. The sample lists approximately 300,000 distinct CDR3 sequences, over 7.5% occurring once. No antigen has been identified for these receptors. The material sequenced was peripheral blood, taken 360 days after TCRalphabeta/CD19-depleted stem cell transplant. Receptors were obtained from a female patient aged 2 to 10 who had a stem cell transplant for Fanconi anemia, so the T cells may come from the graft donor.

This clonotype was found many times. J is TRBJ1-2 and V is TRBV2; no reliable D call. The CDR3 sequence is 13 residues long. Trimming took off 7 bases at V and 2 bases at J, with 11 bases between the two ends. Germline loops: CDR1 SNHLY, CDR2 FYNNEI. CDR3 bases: TGTGCCAGCAACGCCTTGTTCAACTATGGCTACACCTTC. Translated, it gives CASNALFNYGYTF.

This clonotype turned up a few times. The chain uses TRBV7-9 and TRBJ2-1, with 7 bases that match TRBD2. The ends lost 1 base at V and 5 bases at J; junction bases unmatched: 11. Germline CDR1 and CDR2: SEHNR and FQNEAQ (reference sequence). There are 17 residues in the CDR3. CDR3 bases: TGTGCCAGCAGCTTAGGAATAAGGCTAGCGGCAAACAATGAGCAGTTCTTC. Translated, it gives CASSLGIRLAANNEQFF.

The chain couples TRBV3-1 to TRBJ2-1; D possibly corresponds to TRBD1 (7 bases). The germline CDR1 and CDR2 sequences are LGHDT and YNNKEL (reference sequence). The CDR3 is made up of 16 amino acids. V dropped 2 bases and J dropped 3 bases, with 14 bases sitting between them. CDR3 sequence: CASSQKPGGIYNEQFF. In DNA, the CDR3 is TGTGCCAGCAGCCAAAAACCAGGGGGGATCTACAATGAGCAGTTCTTC.

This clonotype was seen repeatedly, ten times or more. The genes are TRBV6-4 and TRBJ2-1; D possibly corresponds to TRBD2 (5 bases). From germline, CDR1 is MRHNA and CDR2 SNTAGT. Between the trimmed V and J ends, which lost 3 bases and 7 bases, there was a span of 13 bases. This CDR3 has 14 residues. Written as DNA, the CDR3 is TGTGCCAGCAGTGAGAGAGGGCCGGCGAATGAGCAGTTCTTC. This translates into CASSERGPANEQFF.

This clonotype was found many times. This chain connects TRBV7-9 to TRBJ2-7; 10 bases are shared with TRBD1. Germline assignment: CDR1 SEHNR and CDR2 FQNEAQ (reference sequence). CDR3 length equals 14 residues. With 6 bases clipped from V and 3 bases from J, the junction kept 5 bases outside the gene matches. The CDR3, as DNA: TGTGCCAGCAGAGGGACAGGGGATGGCTACGAGCAGTACTTC. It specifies CASRGTGDGYEQYF.

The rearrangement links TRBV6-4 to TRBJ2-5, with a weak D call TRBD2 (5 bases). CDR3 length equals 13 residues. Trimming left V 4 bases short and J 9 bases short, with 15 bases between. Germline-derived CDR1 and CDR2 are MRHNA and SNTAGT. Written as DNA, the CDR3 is TGTGCCAGCAGTGCGTGGGAGTTGGATCCCCAGTACTTC. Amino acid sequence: CASSAWELDPQYF.

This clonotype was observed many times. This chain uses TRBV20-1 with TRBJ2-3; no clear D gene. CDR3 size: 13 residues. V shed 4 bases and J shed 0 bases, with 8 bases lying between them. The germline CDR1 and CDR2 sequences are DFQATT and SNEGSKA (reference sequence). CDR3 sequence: CSAKRGSTDTQYF. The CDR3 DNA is TGCAGTGCTAAACGCGGAAGCACAGATACGCAGTATTTT.

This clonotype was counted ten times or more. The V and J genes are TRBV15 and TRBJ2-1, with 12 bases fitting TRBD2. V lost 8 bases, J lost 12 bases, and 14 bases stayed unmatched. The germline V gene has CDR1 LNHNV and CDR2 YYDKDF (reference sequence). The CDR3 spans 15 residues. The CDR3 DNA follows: TGTGCCACCGAGAAGGGTCTAGCGGGGGGGTCTGTGCAGTTCTTC. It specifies CATEKGLAGGSVQFF. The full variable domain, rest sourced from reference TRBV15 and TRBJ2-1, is DAMVIQNPRYQVTQFGKPVTLSCSQTLNHNVMYWYQQKSSQAPKLLFHYYDKDFNNEADTPDNFQSRRPNTSFCFLDIRSPGLGDTAMYLCATEKGLAGGSVQFFGPGTRLTVL.

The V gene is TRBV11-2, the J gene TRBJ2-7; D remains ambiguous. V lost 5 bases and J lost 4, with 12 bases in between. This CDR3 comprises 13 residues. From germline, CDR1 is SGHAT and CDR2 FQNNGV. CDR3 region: CASSQGVLYEQYF. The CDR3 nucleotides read TGTGCCAGCAGCCAAGGAGTTCTTTACGAGCAGTACTTC. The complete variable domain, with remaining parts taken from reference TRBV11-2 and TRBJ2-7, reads EAGVAQSPRYKIIEKRQSVAFWCNPISGHATLYWYQQILGQGPKLLIQFQNNGVVDDSQLPKDRFSAERLKGVDSTLKIQPAKLEDSAVYLCASSQGVLYEQYFGPGTRLTVT.

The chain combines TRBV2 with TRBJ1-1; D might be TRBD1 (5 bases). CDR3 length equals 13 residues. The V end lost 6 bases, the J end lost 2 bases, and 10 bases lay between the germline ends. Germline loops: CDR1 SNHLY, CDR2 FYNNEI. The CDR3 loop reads CASRTGLNTEAFF. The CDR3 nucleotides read TGTGCCAGCAGAACGGGGCTAAACACTGAAGCTTTCTTT.

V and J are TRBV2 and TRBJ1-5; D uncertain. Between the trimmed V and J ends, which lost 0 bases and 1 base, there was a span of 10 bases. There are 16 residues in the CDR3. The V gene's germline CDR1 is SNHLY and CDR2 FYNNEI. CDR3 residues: CASSEALGRSNQPQHF. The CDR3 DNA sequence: TGTGCCAGCAGTGAAGCGCTCGGAAGAAGCAATCAGCCCCAGCATTTT. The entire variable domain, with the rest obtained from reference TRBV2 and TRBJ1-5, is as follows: EPEVTQTPSHQVTQMGQEVILRCVPISNHLYFYWYRQILGQKVEFLVSFYNNEISEKSEIFDDQFSVERPDGSNFTLKIRSTKLEDSAMYFCASSEALGRSNQPQHFGDGTRLSIL.

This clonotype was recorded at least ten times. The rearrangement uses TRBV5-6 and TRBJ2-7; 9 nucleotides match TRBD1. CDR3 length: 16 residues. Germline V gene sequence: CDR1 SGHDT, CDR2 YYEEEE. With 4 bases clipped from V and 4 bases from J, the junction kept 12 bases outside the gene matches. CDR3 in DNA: TGTGCCAGCAGCAGACTCGGGACAGGGTCCCTTTACGAGCAGTACTTC. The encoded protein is CASSRLGTGSLYEQYF.

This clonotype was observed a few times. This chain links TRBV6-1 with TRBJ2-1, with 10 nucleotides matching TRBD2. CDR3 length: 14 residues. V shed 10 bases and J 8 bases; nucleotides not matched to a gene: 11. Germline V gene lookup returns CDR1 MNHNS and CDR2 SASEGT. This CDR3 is CATTQRGGLDEQFF. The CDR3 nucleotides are TGTGCCACCACACAGCGGGGGGGACTGGATGAGCAGTTCTTC.

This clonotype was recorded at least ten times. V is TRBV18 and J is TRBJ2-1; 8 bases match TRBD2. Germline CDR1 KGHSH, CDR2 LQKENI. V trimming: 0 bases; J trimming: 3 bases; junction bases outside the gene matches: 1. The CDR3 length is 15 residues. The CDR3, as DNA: TGTGCCAGCTCACCACCCCTAGCGGGCTACAATGAGCAGTTCTTC. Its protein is CASSPPLAGYNEQFF.

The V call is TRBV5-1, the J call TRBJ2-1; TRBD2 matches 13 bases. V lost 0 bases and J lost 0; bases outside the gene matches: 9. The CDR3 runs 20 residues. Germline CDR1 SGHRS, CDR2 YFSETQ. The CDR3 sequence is CASSLVPTSGGGSSYNEQFF. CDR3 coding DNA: TGCGCCAGCAGCTTGGTGCCCACTAGCGGGGGGGGGAGCTCCTACAATGAGCAGTTCTTC.

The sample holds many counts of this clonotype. CDR3 amino acids: CASSVGTSTDTQYF. In DNA form, the CDR3 reads TGTGCCAGCAGCGTAGGGACTAGCACAGATACGCAGTATTTT. The chain carries TRBV4-2 and TRBJ2-3; a weak D match, TRBD2 (6 bases). The CDR3 extends over 14 amino acids. Germline CDR1 LGHNA, CDR2 YNFKEQ. Between the trimmed V and J ends, which lost 5 bases and 0 bases, there was a span of 9 bases.